This is a list of T cell receptor beta chains from one sample in a study of T cell responses to AZD1222 COVID-19 vaccine. Sequencing was performed with immunoSEQ multiplex PCR; in TCRdb, only in-frame clones are kept and a portion is missing. This sample yields about 97,000 clones, of which approximately 87% are seen a single time; roughly a tenth belongs to the top ten. The material was peripheral blood, obtained 28 days after the second AZD1222 dose. These receptors were collected from an adult who received the AZD1222 COVID-19 vaccine. CDR3s include the opening cysteine and the closing phenylalanine or tryptophan. Fields, in order: clone size, V gene, D gene, J gene, CDR3 protein, CDR3 DNA. A D gene is named only where the DNA matches it firmly. Expanded clones are given a class, and other clones once, few, many or no size at all.

clone_size: few
v_call: TRBV10-3
d_call: .
j_call: TRBJ1-3
cdr3_aa: CAISAVTKSGNTIYF
cdr3_nt: TGTGCCATCAGTGCGGTGACGAAGTCTGGAAACACCATATATTTT

clone_size: .
v_call: TRBV6-2/TRBV6-3
d_call: .
j_call: TRBJ1-5
cdr3_aa: CASSYSNRDQPQHF
cdr3_nt: TGTGCCAGCAGTTACTCGAATAGGGATCAGCCCCAGCATTTT

clone_size: .
v_call: TRBV9
d_call: .
j_call: TRBJ1-3
cdr3_aa: CASSVDSNGNTIYF
cdr3_nt: TGTGCCAGCAGCGTCGACAGCAATGGAAACACCATATATTTT

clone_size: .
v_call: TRBV5-1
d_call: TRBD1
j_call: TRBJ1-1
cdr3_aa: CASSSGGSNTEAFF
cdr3_nt: TGCGCCAGCAGCTCAGGGGGCTCGAACACTGAAGCTTTCTTT

clone_size: .
v_call: TRBV27
d_call: .
j_call: TRBJ1-1
cdr3_aa: CASSLEGKNTEAFF
cdr3_nt: TGTGCCAGCAGTTTGGAAGGGAAGAACACTGAAGCTTTCTTT

clone_size: once
v_call: TRBV20-1
d_call: TRBD2
j_call: TRBJ2-1
cdr3_aa: CSASFSGLAGEQFF
cdr3_nt: TGCAGTGCTAGTTTTTCGGGACTAGCTGGTGAGCAGTTCTTC

clone_size: .
v_call: TRBV7-9
d_call: .
j_call: TRBJ1-4
cdr3_aa: CASSLVSGLNEKLFF
cdr3_nt: TGTGCCAGCAGCTTAGTTTCAGGGCTCAATGAAAAACTGTTTTTT

clone_size: once
v_call: TRBV18
d_call: .
j_call: TRBJ2-5
cdr3_aa: CASSLLAGVEETQYF
cdr3_nt: TGTGCCAGCTCACTGCTAGCAGGGGTGGAAGAGACCCAGTACTTC

clone_size: .
v_call: TRBV7-6
d_call: TRBD2
j_call: TRBJ2-3
cdr3_aa: CASSLGSGGPYDTQYF
cdr3_nt: TGTGCCAGCAGCTTAGGTTCGGGAGGGCCCTACGATACGCAGTATTTT

clone_size: .
v_call: TRBV15
d_call: TRBD1
j_call: TRBJ2-3
cdr3_aa: CATRDRGTDTQYF
cdr3_nt: TGTGCCACCCGGGACAGGGGCACAGATACGCAGTATTTT

clone_size: .
v_call: TRBV5-1
d_call: .
j_call: TRBJ2-7
cdr3_aa: CASSFGRDYEQYF
cdr3_nt: TGCGCCAGCAGCTTTGGACGGGATTACGAGCAGTACTTC

clone_size: .
v_call: TRBV15
d_call: .
j_call: TRBJ1-5
cdr3_aa: CATSTGPNQPQHF
cdr3_nt: TGTGCCACCAGCACGGGACCCAATCAGCCCCAGCATTTT

clone_size: .
v_call: TRBV18
d_call: TRBD1
j_call: TRBJ2-7
cdr3_aa: CASSPPGRNRDRGRNEQYF
cdr3_nt: TGTGCCAGCTCACCACCGGGAAGAAATAGGGACAGGGGAAGGAACGAGCAGTACTTC

clone_size: once
v_call: TRBV6-2/TRBV6-3
d_call: .
j_call: TRBJ1-1
cdr3_aa: CASSYMYWTEAFF
cdr3_nt: TGTGCCAGCAGTTACATGTATTGGACTGAAGCTTTCTTT

clone_size: .
v_call: TRBV30
d_call: .
j_call: TRBJ2-1
cdr3_aa: CAWSILRGNYNEQFF
cdr3_nt: TGTGCCTGGAGTATCTTGAGGGGGAACTACAATGAGCAGTTCTTC

clone_size: few
v_call: TRBV6-2/TRBV6-3
d_call: TRBD1
j_call: TRBJ1-2
cdr3_aa: CASSDDRAYTF
cdr3_nt: TGTGCCAGCAGTGATGACAGGGCCTACACCTTC

clone_size: once
v_call: TRBV7-3
d_call: .
j_call: TRBJ2-2
cdr3_aa: CASSLTQDTNTGELFF
cdr3_nt: TGTGCCAGCAGCTTAACGCAGGATACGAACACCGGGGAGCTGTTTTTT

clone_size: .
v_call: TRBV29-1
d_call: .
j_call: TRBJ1-4
cdr3_aa: CSVLGPQGEKLFF
cdr3_nt: TGCAGCGTCCTGGGCCCGCAGGGGGAAAAACTGTTTTTT

clone_size: .
v_call: TRBV5-4
d_call: .
j_call: TRBJ2-2
cdr3_aa: CASSLTRNTGELFF
cdr3_nt: TGTGCCAGCAGCTTGACAAGGAACACCGGGGAGCTGTTTTTT

clone_size: .
v_call: TRBV6-5
d_call: TRBD1
j_call: TRBJ1-2
cdr3_aa: CASSPGQGGYTF
cdr3_nt: TGTGCCAGCAGTCCCGGACAGGGCGGCTACACCTTC

clone_size: .
v_call: TRBV5-1
d_call: TRBD1
j_call: TRBJ1-1
cdr3_aa: CASSPWDRVNTEAFF
cdr3_nt: TGCGCCAGCAGCCCTTGGGACAGGGTGAACACTGAAGCTTTCTTT

clone_size: few
v_call: TRBV27
d_call: .
j_call: TRBJ2-7
cdr3_aa: CASGLASGYEQYF
cdr3_nt: TGTGCCAGCGGGCTAGCGAGCGGCTACGAGCAGTACTTC

clone_size: .
v_call: TRBV2
d_call: .
j_call: TRBJ2-4
cdr3_aa: CASKYRLGDIQYF
cdr3_nt: TGTGCCAGCAAGTATCGGTTGGGGGACATTCAGTACTTC

clone_size: .
v_call: TRBV3-1/TRBV3-2
d_call: .
j_call: TRBJ2-5
cdr3_aa: CASCLPGSIETQYF
cdr3_nt: TGTGCCAGCTGCCTTCCAGGGTCGATCGAGACCCAGTACTTC

clone_size: .
v_call: TRBV13
d_call: .
j_call: TRBJ1-6
cdr3_aa: CASRRVVRLSNSPLHF
cdr3_nt: TGTGCCAGCAGGCGAGTGGTCCGACTGTCTAATTCACCCCTCCACTTT

clone_size: .
v_call: TRBV27
d_call: .
j_call: TRBJ2-2
cdr3_aa: CASRPQGRAMGVELFF
cdr3_nt: TGTGCCAGCAGACCCCAGGGTCGGGCGATGGGAGTGGAGCTGTTTTTT

clone_size: .
v_call: TRBV18
d_call: .
j_call: TRBJ2-7
cdr3_aa: CASSPNTLQGSLYF
cdr3_nt: TGTGCCAGCTCACCCAACACCTTACAGGGTTCTCTGTACTTC

clone_size: .
v_call: TRBV7-3
d_call: .
j_call: TRBJ2-7
cdr3_aa: CASSLGRSYEQYF
cdr3_nt: TGTGCCAGCAGCTTAGGACGGTCCTACGAGCAGTACTTC

clone_size: .
v_call: TRBV4-1
d_call: .
j_call: TRBJ2-7
cdr3_aa: CASSHRSDSSYEQYF
cdr3_nt: TGCGCCAGCAGCCACCGATCGGACAGCTCCTACGAGCAGTACTTC

clone_size: .
v_call: TRBV2
d_call: .
j_call: TRBJ1-2
cdr3_aa: CASRQVGYGYTF
cdr3_nt: TGTGCCAGCAGGCAGGTGGGGTATGGCTACACCTTC

clone_size: once
v_call: TRBV29-1
d_call: TRBD2
j_call: TRBJ2-3
cdr3_aa: CSVLGGRGDTQYF
cdr3_nt: TGCAGCGTCCTTGGCGGGAGGGGAGATACGCAGTATTTT

clone_size: .
v_call: TRBV5-1
d_call: .
j_call: TRBJ1-4
cdr3_aa: CASSLSGNEKLFF
cdr3_nt: TGCGCCAGCAGCTTGTCTGGTAATGAAAAACTGTTTTTT

clone_size: .
v_call: TRBV6-5
d_call: .
j_call: TRBJ2-5
cdr3_aa: CASSRNRDPRAQYF
cdr3_nt: TGTGCCAGCAGTAGGAACCGGGACCCCCGGGCCCAGTACTTC

clone_size: .
v_call: TRBV12-3/TRBV12-4
d_call: .
j_call: TRBJ2-5
cdr3_aa: CASSFSGETQYF
cdr3_nt: TGTGCCAGCAGTTTCTCCGGGGAGACCCAGTACTTC

clone_size: .
v_call: TRBV9
d_call: .
j_call: TRBJ1-6
cdr3_aa: CASSPQQRQSNSPLHF
cdr3_nt: TGTGCCAGCAGCCCCCAACAGAGACAGAGTAATTCACCCCTCCACTTT

clone_size: .
v_call: TRBV19
d_call: TRBD1
j_call: TRBJ2-3
cdr3_aa: CASSDRHRGRDTQYF
cdr3_nt: TGTGCCAGTAGTGACCGTCACAGGGGGAGAGATACGCAGTATTTT

clone_size: .
v_call: TRBV19
d_call: .
j_call: TRBJ2-7
cdr3_aa: CASSIGGRYEQYF
cdr3_nt: TGTGCCAGTAGTATAGGTGGGCGCTACGAGCAGTACTTC

clone_size: .
v_call: TRBV7-2
d_call: .
j_call: TRBJ1-5
cdr3_aa: CASSPEGHFYSNQPQHF
cdr3_nt: TGTGCCAGCAGCCCCGAAGGGCACTTCTATAGCAATCAGCCCCAGCATTTT

clone_size: few
v_call: TRBV7-2
d_call: TRBD2
j_call: TRBJ2-5
cdr3_aa: CASSLGRKRGETQYF
cdr3_nt: TGTGCCAGCAGCTTAGGGCGTAAGCGGGGAGAGACCCAGTACTTC

clone_size: .
v_call: TRBV3-1/TRBV3-2
d_call: .
j_call: TRBJ1-5
cdr3_aa: CASSQEGGSNQPQHF
cdr3_nt: TGTGCCAGCAGCCAAGAGGGGGGAAGCAATCAGCCCCAGCATTTT

clone_size: .
v_call: TRBV27
d_call: .
j_call: TRBJ2-1
cdr3_aa: CASSSFGGAPYNEQFF
cdr3_nt: TGTGCCAGCAGTAGCTTTGGCGGGGCTCCTTACAATGAGCAGTTCTTC

clone_size: .
v_call: TRBV28
d_call: TRBD1
j_call: TRBJ1-6
cdr3_aa: CASSLRDREISPLHF
cdr3_nt: TGTGCCAGCAGTTTAAGGGACAGAGAGATTTCACCCCTCCACTTT

clone_size: once
v_call: TRBV9
d_call: .
j_call: TRBJ2-2
cdr3_aa: CASSVVLGGELFF
cdr3_nt: TGTGCCAGCAGCGTAGTCCTCGGCGGGGAGCTGTTTTTT

clone_size: .
v_call: TRBV4-3
d_call: .
j_call: TRBJ2-2
cdr3_aa: CASSQGLWSGGELFF
cdr3_nt: TGCGCCAGCAGCCAAGGACTATGGTCAGGCGGGGAGCTGTTTTTT

clone_size: .
v_call: TRBV10-3
d_call: .
j_call: TRBJ1-3
cdr3_aa: CAIRGRSGNTIYF
cdr3_nt: TGTGCCATCAGAGGCAGATCTGGAAACACCATATATTTT

clone_size: .
v_call: TRBV6-2/TRBV6-3
d_call: .
j_call: TRBJ1-5
cdr3_aa: CASSYGGSNQPQHF
cdr3_nt: TGTGCCAGCAGTTACGGCGGGTCCAATCAGCCCCAGCATTTT

clone_size: .
v_call: TRBV28
d_call: .
j_call: TRBJ1-1
cdr3_aa: CASTLGNTEAFF
cdr3_nt: TGTGCCAGCACCCTGGGTAACACTGAAGCTTTCTTT

clone_size: .
v_call: TRBV5-6
d_call: .
j_call: TRBJ2-2
cdr3_aa: CATSNPGSGELFF
cdr3_nt: TGTGCCACCTCCAACCCGGGGTCCGGGGAGCTGTTTTTT

clone_size: few
v_call: TRBV28
d_call: .
j_call: TRBJ1-2
cdr3_aa: CASSFGGAGRGYTF
cdr3_nt: TGTGCCAGCAGTTTTGGTGGGGCCGGACGGGGCTACACCTTC

clone_size: .
v_call: TRBV5-1
d_call: TRBD2
j_call: TRBJ2-7
cdr3_aa: CASSNGLGRSYEQYF
cdr3_nt: TGCGCCAGCAGCAACGGACTAGGGCGGAGCTACGAGCAGTACTTC